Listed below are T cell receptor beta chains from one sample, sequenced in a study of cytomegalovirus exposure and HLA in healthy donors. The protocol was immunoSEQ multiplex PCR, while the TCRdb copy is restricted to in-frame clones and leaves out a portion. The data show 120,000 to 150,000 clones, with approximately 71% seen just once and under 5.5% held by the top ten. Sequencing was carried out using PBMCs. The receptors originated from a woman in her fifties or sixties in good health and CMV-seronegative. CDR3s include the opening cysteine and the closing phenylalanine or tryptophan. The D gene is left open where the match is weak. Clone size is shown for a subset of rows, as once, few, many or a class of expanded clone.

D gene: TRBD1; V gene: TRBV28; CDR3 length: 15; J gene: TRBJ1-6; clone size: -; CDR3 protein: CASSRDRGLNSPLHF; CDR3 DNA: TGTGCCAGCAGCCGCGACAGGGGGCTTAATTCACCCCTCCACTTT
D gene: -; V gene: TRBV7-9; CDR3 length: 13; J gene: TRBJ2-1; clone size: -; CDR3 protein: CASSQRQDLEQFF; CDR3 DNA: TGTGCCAGCAGCCAAAGACAGGACCTTGAGCAGTTCTTC
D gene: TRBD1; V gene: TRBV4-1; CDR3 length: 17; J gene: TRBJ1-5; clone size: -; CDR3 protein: CASSQEARTGINQPQHF; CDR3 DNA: TGCGCCAGCAGCCAAGAGGCTAGGACAGGGATCAATCAGCCCCAGCATTTT
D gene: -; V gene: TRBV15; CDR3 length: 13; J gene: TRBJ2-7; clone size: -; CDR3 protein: CATSRDYSYEQYF; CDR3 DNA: TGTGCCACCAGCAGAGACTATTCCTACGAGCAGTACTTC
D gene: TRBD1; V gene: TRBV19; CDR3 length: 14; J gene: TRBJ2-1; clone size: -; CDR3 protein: CASSNRDSNNEQFF; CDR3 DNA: TGTGCCAGTAGTAACCGGGACAGCAACAATGAGCAGTTCTTC
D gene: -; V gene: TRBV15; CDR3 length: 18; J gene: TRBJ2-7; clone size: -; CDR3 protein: CATSRDQGRYGPTYEQYF; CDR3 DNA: TGTGCCACCAGCAGAGATCAGGGGCGATATGGCCCAACCTACGAGCAGTACTTC
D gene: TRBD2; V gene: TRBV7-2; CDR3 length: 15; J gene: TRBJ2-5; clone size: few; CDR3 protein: CASSPLAGPLVTQYF; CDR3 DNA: TGTGCCAGCAGCCCTCTAGCGGGGCCCTTGGTGACCCAGTACTTC
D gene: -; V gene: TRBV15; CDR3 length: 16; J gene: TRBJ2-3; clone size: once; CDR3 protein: CATSRDPAASTDTQYF; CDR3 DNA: TGTGCCACCAGCAGAGATCCAGCGGCTAGCACAGATACGCAGTATTTT
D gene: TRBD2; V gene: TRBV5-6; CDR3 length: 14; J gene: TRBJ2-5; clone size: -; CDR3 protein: CASSLVSGAETQYF; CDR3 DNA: TGTGCCAGCAGCTTGGTTAGCGGGGCAGAGACCCAGTACTTC
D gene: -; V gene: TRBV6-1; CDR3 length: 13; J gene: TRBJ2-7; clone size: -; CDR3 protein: CATSGGDHREQYF; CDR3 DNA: TGTGCCACTTCCGGAGGGGACCACCGCGAGCAGTACTTC
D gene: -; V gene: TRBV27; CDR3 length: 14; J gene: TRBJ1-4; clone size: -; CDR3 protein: CASSLWAGNEKLFF; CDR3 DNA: TGTGCCAGCAGTTTATGGGCAGGGAATGAAAAACTGTTTTTT
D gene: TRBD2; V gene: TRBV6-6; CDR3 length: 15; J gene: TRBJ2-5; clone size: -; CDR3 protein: CASTAGGAYRETQYF; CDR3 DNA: TGTGCCAGCACCGCCGGGGGGGCTTATAGAGAGACCCAGTACTTC
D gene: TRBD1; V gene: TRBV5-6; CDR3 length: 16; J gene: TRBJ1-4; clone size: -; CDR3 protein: CASSQDRGATNEKLFF; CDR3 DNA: TGTGCCAGCAGCCAGGACAGGGGTGCAACTAATGAAAAACTGTTTTTT
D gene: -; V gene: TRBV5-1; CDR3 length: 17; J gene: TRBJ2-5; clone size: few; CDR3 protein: CASSWNRQERFQETQYF; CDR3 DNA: TGCGCCAGCAGCTGGAACCGACAGGAGAGATTCCAAGAGACCCAGTACTTC
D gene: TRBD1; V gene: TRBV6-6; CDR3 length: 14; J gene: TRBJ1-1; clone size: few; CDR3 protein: CASSRGTGGLEAFF; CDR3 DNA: TGTGCCAGCAGTCGAGGGACAGGGGGCTTAGAAGCTTTCTTT
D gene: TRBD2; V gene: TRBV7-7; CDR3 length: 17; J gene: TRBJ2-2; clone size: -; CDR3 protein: CASSLNPLAGRTGELFF; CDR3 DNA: TGTGCTAGCAGCTTAAACCCGCTAGCGGGGCGGACCGGGGAGCTGTTTTTT
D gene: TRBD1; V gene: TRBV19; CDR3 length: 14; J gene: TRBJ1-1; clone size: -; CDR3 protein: CASSGGQGSTEAFF; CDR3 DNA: TGTGCCAGTAGCGGGGGACAGGGTAGCACTGAAGCTTTCTTT
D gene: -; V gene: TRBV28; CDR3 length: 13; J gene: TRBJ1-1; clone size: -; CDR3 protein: CASSLGPDTEAFF; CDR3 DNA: TGTGCCAGCAGTTTGGGGCCCGACACTGAAGCTTTCTTT
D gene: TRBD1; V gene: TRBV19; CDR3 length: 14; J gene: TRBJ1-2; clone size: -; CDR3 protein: CASSIEDRGYGYTF; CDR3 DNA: TGTGCCAGTAGTATAGAAGACAGGGGCTATGGCTACACCTTC
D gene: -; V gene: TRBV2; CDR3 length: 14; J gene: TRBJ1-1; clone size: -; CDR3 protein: CASSEERGGTEAFF; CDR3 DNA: TGTGCCAGCAGTGAAGAGCGGGGTGGCACTGAAGCTTTCTTT
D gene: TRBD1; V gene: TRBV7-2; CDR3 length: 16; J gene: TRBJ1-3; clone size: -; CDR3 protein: CATAGTGGYLKNTIYF; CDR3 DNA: TGTGCCACCGCCGGGACAGGGGGTTATTTGAAAAACACCATATATTTT
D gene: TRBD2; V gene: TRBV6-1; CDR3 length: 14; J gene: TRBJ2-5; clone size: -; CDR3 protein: CASTVGLASETQYF; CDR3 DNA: TGTGCCAGTACCGTGGGACTAGCGTCGGAGACCCAGTACTTC
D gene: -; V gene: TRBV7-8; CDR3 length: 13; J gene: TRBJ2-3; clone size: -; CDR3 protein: CASSSDRPGTQYF; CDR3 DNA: TGTGCCAGCAGCTCTGACCGCCCGGGTACGCAGTATTTT
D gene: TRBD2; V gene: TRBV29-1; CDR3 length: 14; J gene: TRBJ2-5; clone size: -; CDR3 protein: CSASGLAVGETLYF; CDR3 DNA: TGCAGCGCTTCGGGACTAGCGGTAGGAGAGACCCTGTACTTC
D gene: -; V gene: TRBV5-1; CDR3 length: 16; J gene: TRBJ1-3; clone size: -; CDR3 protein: CASSLAGPSRGNTIYF; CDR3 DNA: TGCGCCAGCAGCTTAGCAGGGCCCTCGAGGGGAAACACCATATATTTT
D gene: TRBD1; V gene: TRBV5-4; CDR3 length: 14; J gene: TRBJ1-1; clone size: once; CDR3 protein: CASSLEQGSREAFF; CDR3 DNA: TGTGCCAGCAGCTTGGAACAGGGGAGCAGAGAAGCTTTCTTT
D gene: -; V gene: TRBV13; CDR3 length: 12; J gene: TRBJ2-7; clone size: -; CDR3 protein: CASSPLGGEQYF; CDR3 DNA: TGTGCCAGCAGCCCCCTAGGCGGCGAGCAGTACTTC
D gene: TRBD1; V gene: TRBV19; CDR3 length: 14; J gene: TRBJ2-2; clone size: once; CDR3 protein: CASSRGQGTGELFF; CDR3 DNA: TGTGCCAGTAGTAGAGGACAGGGCACCGGGGAGCTGTTTTTT
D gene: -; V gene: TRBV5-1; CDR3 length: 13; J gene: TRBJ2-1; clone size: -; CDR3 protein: CASSTTGNNEQFF; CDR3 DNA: TGCGCCAGCAGCACCACAGGGAACAATGAGCAGTTCTTC
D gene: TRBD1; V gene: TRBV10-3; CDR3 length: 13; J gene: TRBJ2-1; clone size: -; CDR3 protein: CAIRAGTDNEQFF; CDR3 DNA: TGTGCCATCAGGGCAGGGACAGACAATGAGCAGTTCTTC
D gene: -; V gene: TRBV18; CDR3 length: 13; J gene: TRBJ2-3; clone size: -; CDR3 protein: CASSPGLRETQYF; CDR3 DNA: TGTGCCAGCTCCCCGGGTTTGCGGGAAACGCAGTATTTT
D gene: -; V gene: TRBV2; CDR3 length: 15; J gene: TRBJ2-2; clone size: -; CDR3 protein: CASSSAGENTGELFF; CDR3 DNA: TGTGCCAGCAGTTCCGCCGGGGAGAACACCGGGGAGCTGTTTTTT
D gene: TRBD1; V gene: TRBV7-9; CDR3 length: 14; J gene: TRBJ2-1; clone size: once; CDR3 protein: CSSSWGQGVNEQFF; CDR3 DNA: TGTTCCAGCAGCTGGGGACAGGGGGTAAATGAGCAGTTCTTC